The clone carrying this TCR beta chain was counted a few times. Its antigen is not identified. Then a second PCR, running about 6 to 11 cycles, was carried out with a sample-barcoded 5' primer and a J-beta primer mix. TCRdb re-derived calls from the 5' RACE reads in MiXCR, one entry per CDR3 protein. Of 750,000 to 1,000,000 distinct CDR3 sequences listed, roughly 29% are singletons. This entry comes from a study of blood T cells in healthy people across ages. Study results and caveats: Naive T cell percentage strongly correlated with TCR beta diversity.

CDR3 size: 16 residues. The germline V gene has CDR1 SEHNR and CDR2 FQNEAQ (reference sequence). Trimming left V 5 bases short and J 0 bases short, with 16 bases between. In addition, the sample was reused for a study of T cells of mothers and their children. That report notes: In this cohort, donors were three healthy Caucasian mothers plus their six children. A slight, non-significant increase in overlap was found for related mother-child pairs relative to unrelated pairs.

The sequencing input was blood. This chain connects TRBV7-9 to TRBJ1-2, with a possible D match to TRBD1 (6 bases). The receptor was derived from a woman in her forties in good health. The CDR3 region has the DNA TGTGCCAGCAGCCTGGGGACACTGAATACTAACTATGGCTACACCTTC. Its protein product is CASSLGTLNTNYGYTF.